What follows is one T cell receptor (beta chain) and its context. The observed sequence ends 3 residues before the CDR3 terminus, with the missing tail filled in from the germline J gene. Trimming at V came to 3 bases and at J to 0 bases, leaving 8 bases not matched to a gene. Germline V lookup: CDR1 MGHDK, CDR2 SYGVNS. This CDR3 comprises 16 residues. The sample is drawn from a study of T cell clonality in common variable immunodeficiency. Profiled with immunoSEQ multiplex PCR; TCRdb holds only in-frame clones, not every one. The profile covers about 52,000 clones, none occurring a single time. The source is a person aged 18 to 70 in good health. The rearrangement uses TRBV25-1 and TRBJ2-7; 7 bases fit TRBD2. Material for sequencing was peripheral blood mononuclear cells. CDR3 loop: CASSEGLAEPSYEQYF. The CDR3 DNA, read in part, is TGTGCCAGCAGTGAGGGCCTAGCGGAACCCTCCTACGAG.